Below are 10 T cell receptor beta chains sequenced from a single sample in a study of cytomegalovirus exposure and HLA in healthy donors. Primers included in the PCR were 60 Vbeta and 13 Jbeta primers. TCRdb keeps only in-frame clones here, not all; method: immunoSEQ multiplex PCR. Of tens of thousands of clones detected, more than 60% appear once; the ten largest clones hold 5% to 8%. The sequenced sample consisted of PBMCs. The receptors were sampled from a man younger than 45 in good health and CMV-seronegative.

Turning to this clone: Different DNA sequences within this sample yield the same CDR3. Written as DNA, the CDR3 is TGTGCCAGCAGGCCACAGGGCGGCAGCAATCAGCCCCAGCATTTT. This gives the protein CASRPQGGSNQPQHF. This rearrangement joins TRBV6-5 to TRBJ1-5; perhaps TRBD1 as D (6 bases). V lost 6 bases, J lost 1 base, and 13 bases lay in between. Germline CDR1 MNHEY, CDR2 SVGAGI. CDR3 size: 15 residues.

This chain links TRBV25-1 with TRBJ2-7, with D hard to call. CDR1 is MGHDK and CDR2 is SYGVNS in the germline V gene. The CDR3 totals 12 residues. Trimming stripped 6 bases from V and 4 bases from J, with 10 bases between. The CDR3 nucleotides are TGTGCCAGCAGCCTCGGGTTGTACGAGCAGTACTTC. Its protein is CASSLGLYEQYF.

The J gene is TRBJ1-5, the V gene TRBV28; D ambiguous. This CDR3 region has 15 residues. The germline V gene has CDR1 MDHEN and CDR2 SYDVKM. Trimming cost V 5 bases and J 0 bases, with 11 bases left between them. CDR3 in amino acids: CASSTAGNSNQPQHF. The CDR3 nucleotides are TGTGCCAGCAGTACTGCGGGTAATAGCAATCAGCCCCAGCATTTT.

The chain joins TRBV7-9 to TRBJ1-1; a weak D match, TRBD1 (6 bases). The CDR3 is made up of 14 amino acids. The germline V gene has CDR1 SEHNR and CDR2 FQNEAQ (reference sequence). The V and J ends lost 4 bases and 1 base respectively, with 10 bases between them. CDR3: CASSSGVANTEAFF. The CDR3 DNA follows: TGTGCCAGCAGCTCAGGGGTCGCGAACACTGAAGCTTTCTTT.

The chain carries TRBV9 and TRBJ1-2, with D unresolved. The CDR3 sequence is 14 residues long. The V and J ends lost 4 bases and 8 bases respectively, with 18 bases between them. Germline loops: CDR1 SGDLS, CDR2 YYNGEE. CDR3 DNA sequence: TGTGCCAGCAGCTCCACTGGCTCCCCGGGAGGCTACACCTTC. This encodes CASSSTGSPGGYTF.

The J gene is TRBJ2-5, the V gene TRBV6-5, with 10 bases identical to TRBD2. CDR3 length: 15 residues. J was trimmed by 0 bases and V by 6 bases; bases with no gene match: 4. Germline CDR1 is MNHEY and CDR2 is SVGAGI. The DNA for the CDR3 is TGTGCCAGCAGCCCTAGCGGGGGACACCAAGAGACCCAGTACTTC. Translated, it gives CASSPSGGHQETQYF.

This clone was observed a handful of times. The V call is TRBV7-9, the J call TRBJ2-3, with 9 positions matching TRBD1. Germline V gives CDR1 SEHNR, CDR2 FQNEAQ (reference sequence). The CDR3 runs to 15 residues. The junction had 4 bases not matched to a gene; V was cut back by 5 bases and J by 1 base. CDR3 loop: CASSIGDRGTDTQYF. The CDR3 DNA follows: TGTGCCAGCAGCATAGGGGACAGGGGCACAGATACGCAGTATTTT.

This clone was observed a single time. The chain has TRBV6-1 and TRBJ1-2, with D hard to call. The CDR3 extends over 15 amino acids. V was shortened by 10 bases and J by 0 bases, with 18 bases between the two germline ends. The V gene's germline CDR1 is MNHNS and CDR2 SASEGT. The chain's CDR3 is CAIPRSWAPNYGYTF. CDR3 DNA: TGTGCCATACCCCGTAGTTGGGCCCCTAACTATGGCTACACCTTC.

The DNA for the CDR3 is TGCGCCAGCAGTGACACCGGGACAGGTTCCTATGGCTACACCTTC. Encoded protein: CASSDTGTGSYGYTF. The genes are TRBV10-1 and TRBJ1-2; 8 bases map to TRBD1. Germline V lookup: CDR1 WNHNN, CDR2 SYGVQD (reference sequence). J gave up 4 bases and V 3 bases, and 7 bases lay outside the gene matches. The CDR3 loop spans 15 amino acids.

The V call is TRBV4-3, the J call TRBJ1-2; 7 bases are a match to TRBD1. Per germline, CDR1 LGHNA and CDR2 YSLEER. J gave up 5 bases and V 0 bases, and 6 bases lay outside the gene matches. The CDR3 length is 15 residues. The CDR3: CASSQERHRGYGYTF. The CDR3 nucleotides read TGCGCCAGCAGCCAAGAAAGGCACAGGGGATATGGCTACACCTTC.